This T cell receptor beta chain stems from a study of blood T cell repertoires in COVID-19. Overall study: COVID-19 samples from acute and convalescent phases originated in the United States, Italy and Spain. From T cells, B-cell-depleted T cells, or PBMCs came the material, which was cDNA or gDNA.

As handled by the study authors: Amplification of reference gene primers provided the estimated nucleated cell counts. Measured with immunoSEQ multiplex PCR; TCRdb has only the in-frame clones, and not every one. Clone size and the V and J calls come from that table; the DNA yielded D and trimming. The sample has 90,000 to 120,000 clones, 60% to 85% seen once; the top ten hold less than 2%. This clone was picked up one time. V was clipped by 0 bases and J by 6 bases, with 6 bases between them. The V gene's germline CDR1 is SEHNR and CDR2 FQNEAQ (reference sequence). The CDR3 length is 13 residues. This TCR came from a woman between 40 and 55 years old with acute or convalescent COVID-19. Sequenced material: peripheral blood. This sequence joins TRBV7-9 and TRBJ1-5; TRBD1 is a possible D gene (5 bases). CDR3 in amino acids: CASSLAGGQPQHF. The CDR3 nucleotides read TGTGCCAGCAGCTTAGCGGGGGGTCAGCCCCAGCATTTT.